These 15 T cell receptor beta chains originate from one sample sequenced in a study of shared clonotypes between healthy human individuals. Terminally differentiated effector memory CD45RA+ cells were excluded by CCR7 positive selection of CD45RO-negative cells. The protocol was immunoSEQ multiplex PCR, while the TCRdb copy is restricted to in-frame clones and leaves out a portion. Here the sample spans about 680,000 clones, approximately 90% being singletons. The sample taken for sequencing was naive CD8+ T cells sorted from blood. Receptors originate from a man younger than 40 in good health.

The rearrangement joins TRBV5-1 to TRBJ2-1, with TRBD2 matching over 7 bases. Germline values: CDR1 SGHRS, CDR2 YFSETQ. This CDR3 has 17 residues. J gave up 4 bases and V 2 bases, and 12 bases lay outside the gene matches. CDR3 coding DNA: TGCGCCAGCAGCTTTATCCCCAGACTAGCAGAGTACAATGAGCAGTTCTTC. Protein: CASSFIPRLAEYNEQFF. The full variable domain, in which reference TRBV5-1 and TRBJ2-1 provide the parts outside the CDR3, is KAGVTQTPRYLIKTRGQQVTLSCSPISGHRSVSWYQQTPGQGLQFLFEYFSETQRNKGNFPGRFSGRQFSNSRSEMNVSTLELGDSALYLCASSFIPRLAEYNEQFFGPGTRLTVL.

This clone was counted a few times. The chain links TRBV21-1 to TRBJ2-3; TRBD1, the table's D call, lacks a check against the DNA. TRBV21-1 is a recognized pseudogene. CDR3 length: 16 amino acids. DNA of the CDR3: TGTGCCAGTGGATTGACCGGGACAGGGTTCACAGATACGCAGTATTTT. This gives the protein CASGLTGTGFTDTQYF.

The CDR3 loop is CASSSTSQGLGYTF. CDR3 DNA: TGTGCCAGCAGTTCGACCTCACAGGGTCTTGGCTACACCTTC. V is TRBV27 and J is TRBJ1-2; D perhaps matches TRBD1 (6 bases). This CDR3 contains 14 residues. Germline lookup yields CDR1 MNHEY and CDR2 SMNVEV (reference sequence). Trimming stripped 4 bases from V and 7 bases from J, with 16 bases between.

V and J are TRBV9 and TRBJ2-2, with unresolved D. CDR1 is SGDLS and CDR2 is YYNGEE in the germline V gene. The length of the CDR3 is 14 residues. Trimming pared 5 bases from V and 0 bases from J, leaving 8 bases between. CDR3 in amino acids: CASSGLSNTGELFF. CDR3 in DNA: TGTGCCAGCAGTGGGTTATCGAACACCGGGGAGCTGTTTTTT.

V gene TRBV28 combines with J gene TRBJ1-4, with 7 nucleotides matching TRBD1. V lost 6 bases to trimming and J lost 5 bases; unmatched junction nucleotides: 15. Germline V gene lookup returns CDR1 MDHEN and CDR2 SYDVKM. The CDR3 runs to 17 residues. In nucleotides, the CDR3 is TGTGCCAGCAGCGTTTTGATGACACAGGGGAGGAATGAAAAACTGTTTTTT. Translation: CASSVLMTQGRNEKLFF.

The gene calls are TRBV7-6 and TRBJ2-4; 7 bases fit TRBD2. Germline V gene data show CDR1 as SGHVS and CDR2 as FNYEAQ. The CDR3 contains 15 residues. Trimming at V came to 4 bases and at J to 3 bases, leaving 6 bases not matched to a gene. The CDR3 region is CASSSAGEDKNIQYF. The CDR3 bases are TGTGCCAGCAGCTCGGCGGGAGAGGACAAAAACATTCAGTACTTC.

The rearrangement links TRBV7-8 to TRBJ2-7; D call uncertain. The CDR3 sequence is 11 residues long. CDR1 and CDR2 from the germline V gene are SGHVS and FQNEAQ. V was clipped by 5 bases and J by 0 bases, with 2 bases between them. CDR3 bases: TGTGCCAGCAGCGACTCCTACGAGCAGTACTTC. This encodes CASSDSYEQYF.

V and J are TRBV7-9 and TRBJ2-7, with TRBD1 matching 9 bases. This CDR3 is built from 15 residues. V gave up 5 bases and J gave up 9 bases; unmatched junction bases: 14. Germline-derived CDR1 and CDR2 are SEHNR and FQNEAQ (reference sequence). CDR3 nucleotides: TGTGCCAGCAGCCAATTCGGGGGACAGGGTGAGGTGCAGTACTTC. Its protein is CASSQFGGQGEVQYF. The whole variable domain, remainder taken from reference TRBV7-9 and TRBJ2-7, is DTGVSQNPRHKITKRGQNVTFRCDPISEHNRLYWYRQTLGQGPEFLTYFQNEAQLEKSRLLSDRFSAERPKGSFSTLEIQRTEQGDSAMYLCASSQFGGQGEVQYFGPGTRLTVT.

The rearrangement uses TRBV10-3 and TRBJ1-1; 7 positions agree with TRBD1. Trimming at V came to 6 bases and at J to 3 bases, leaving 10 bases not matched to a gene. Germline V gene lookup returns CDR1 ENHRY and CDR2 SYGVKD. This CDR3 region has 15 residues. The CDR3 coding sequence is TGTGCCATCAGAGAAAGCACAGGGGCATACACTGAAGCTTTCTTT. Protein sequence: CAIRESTGAYTEAFF.

Concerning this clone itself: Other DNA sequences in the sample encode the same CDR3. This chain uses TRBV29-1 with TRBJ2-1; 14 bases align to TRBD2. Germline V CDR1 and CDR2: SQVTM, ANQGSEA. The CDR3 covers 14 residues. V shed 4 bases, J shed 6 bases, and the junction held 2 bases outside the gene matches. The CDR3 DNA follows: TGCAGCGTTGGGGGACTAGCGGGAGTCAATGAGCAGTTCTTC. This sequence encodes CSVGGLAGVNEQFF.

The J gene is TRBJ2-7, the V gene TRBV23-1, with 8 bases that match TRBD2. TRBV23-1 is an open reading frame whose function is uncertain. V was clipped by 0 bases and J by 1 base; unmatched bases: 5. The CDR3 runs 16 residues. CDR3 protein: CASSQSDSGSSYEQYF. The CDR3 region has the DNA TGCGCCAGCAGTCAATCGGACAGCGGGAGTTCCTACGAGCAGTACTTC.

In regard to this clone: A much bigger clone sits one base away, suggesting this may be a read error. Other DNA sequences in the sample encode the same CDR3. The V gene is TRBV4-2, the J gene TRBJ2-1; D may be TRBD1 or TRBD2 (5 bases each). V dropped 4 bases and J dropped 6 bases, with 34 bases sitting between them. The CDR3 is 21 amino acids. From germline, CDR1 is LGHNA and CDR2 YNFKEQ. CDR3 nucleotides: TGTGCCAGCAGCCCGGGGCTCCCCACCGGGTCTGAGGTGTGGTACGTCAATGAGCAGTTCTTC. Translation: CASSPGLPTGSEVWYVNEQFF.

CDR3 amino acids: CASRPFTGINEQYF. In nucleotides, the CDR3 is TGTGCCAGCAGACCTTTCACGGGGATCAACGAGCAGTACTTC. J is TRBJ2-7 and V is TRBV27; tentative D call: TRBD2 (5 bases). The CDR3 has 14 amino acids. The V and J ends lost 6 bases and 5 bases respectively, with 17 bases between them. Germline V gives CDR1 MNHEY, CDR2 SMNVEV (reference sequence).

The chain links TRBV27 to TRBJ1-2, with D possibly matching TRBD1 (6 bases). The CDR3 runs to 14 residues. Between the trimmed V and J ends, which lost 5 bases and 4 bases, there was a span of 14 bases. Germline V gives CDR1 MNHEY, CDR2 SMNVEV (reference sequence). CDR3 in amino acids: CASSPIGGSYGYTF. The DNA of the CDR3 is TGTGCCAGCAGTCCAATAGGGGGTTCCTATGGCTACACCTTC.

The V gene is TRBV29-1, the J gene TRBJ1-2, with D possibly being TRBD1 (6 bases). Germline CDR1 SQVTM, CDR2 ANQGSEA. V was trimmed by 6 bases and J by 6 bases, leaving 20 bases between them. The CDR3 length is 14 residues. The CDR3 sequence is CSVAVFGGLDGYTF. DNA for the CDR3: TGCAGCGTGGCGGTCTTCGGGGGGCTGGATGGCTACACCTTC.